These 28 T cell receptor beta chains originate from one sample sequenced in a study of cytomegalovirus exposure and HLA in healthy donors. PCR primers comprised 60 Vbeta and 13 Jbeta primers. Some clones are missing from TCRdb's copy, which holds only in-frame ones; the method was immunoSEQ multiplex PCR. The sample shows approximately 210,000 clones, approximately 85% of them seen only once. Sequencing was carried out using PBMCs. The receptors derive from a girl under 18 in good health and CMV-seropositive.

This chain connects TRBV9 to TRBJ1-3, with 9 bases fitting TRBD1. V lost 2 bases to trimming and J lost 3 bases; unmatched junction nucleotides: 3. The CDR3 is made up of 15 amino acids. Germline V CDR1 and CDR2: SGDLS, YYNGEE. Written as DNA, the CDR3 is TGTGCCAGCAGCGTCGGACAGGGGATTGGAAACACCATATATTTT. It translates to CASSVGQGIGNTIYF.

The genes are TRBV7-2 and TRBJ2-5; D remains unclear. The V gene lost 0 bases and the J gene lost 3 bases, with 8 bases spanning the gap. The CDR3 contains 14 residues. Per germline, CDR1 SGHTA and CDR2 FQGNSA. The CDR3 reads CASSLAPGKETQYF. CDR3 nucleotides: TGTGCCAGCAGCTTAGCGCCGGGTAAAGAGACCCAGTACTTC.

In nucleotides, the CDR3 is TGCGCCAGCAGCCAAGATGTGGCAGGTCGCGCCTATGGCTACACCTTC. This encodes CASSQDVAGRAYGYTF. The chain carries TRBV4-1 and TRBJ1-2; D is uncertain. This CDR3 contains 16 residues. From germline, CDR1 is MGHRA and CDR2 YSYEKL. Trimming shortened V by 0 bases and J by 4 bases, and 15 bases separated the two germline ends.

The chain uses TRBV6-5 and TRBJ1-2; 7 positions match TRBD1. V lost 4 bases and J lost 3; bases outside the gene matches: 8. CDR3 length: 15 residues. Looked up from germline, CDR1 is MNHEY and CDR2 is SVGAGI. CDR3 residues: CASSFKSRGDYGYTF. The CDR3 bases are TGTGCCAGCAGTTTCAAGTCCAGGGGGGACTATGGCTACACCTTC.

A few counts support this clone. The V and J genes are TRBV2 and TRBJ1-1; D possibly corresponds to TRBD1 (5 bases). Germline CDR1 reads SNHLY; CDR2 reads FYNNEI. The CDR3 runs 13 residues. V was cut by 4 bases and J by 6 bases, with 12 bases left in between. The chain's CDR3 is CASSAGGISEAFF. In DNA, the CDR3 is TGTGCCAGCAGTGCGGGGGGAATTTCTGAAGCTTTCTTT.

A note on this clone: A junction end diverges from the germline sequence, so it may reflect a read error. This sequence joins TRBV7-9 and TRBJ1-2; no firm D call. The V gene's germline CDR1 is SEHNR and CDR2 FQNEAQ (reference sequence). The CDR3 spans 14 residues. Written as DNA, the CDR3 is TGTTCCAGCAGCTTAGCGTCGGTGAACTATGGCTACACCTTC. It yields the protein CSSSLASVNYGYTF.

This clone was seen more than once but under ten times. CDR3 loop: CASSLRTGMSYEQYF. For the CDR3, the DNA is TGTGCCAGCAGCTTAAGAACAGGGATGTCCTACGAGCAGTACTTC. The chain combines TRBV7-9 with TRBJ2-7; a weak D match, TRBD1 (6 bases). Trimming pared 2 bases from V and 1 base from J, leaving 12 bases between. Per germline, CDR1 SEHNR and CDR2 FQNEAQ (reference sequence). This CDR3 region has 15 residues.

The chain uses TRBV7-2 and TRBJ1-2; possible D gene TRBD1, 5 bases. Germline V gene lookup returns CDR1 SGHTA and CDR2 FQGNSA. The CDR3 contains 14 residues. The ends were cut back, 2 bases at V and 3 bases at J, with 10 bases in the middle. The CDR3 bases are TGTGCCAGCAGCTTACTCGCGACAGACTATGGCTACACCTTC. It encodes CASSLLATDYGYTF.

This sequence joins TRBV6-5 and TRBJ2-3; 9 bases agree with TRBD2. The trim removed 9 bases at V and 1 base at J, leaving 8 bases unmatched. CDR3 size: 15 residues. CDR1 is MNHEY and CDR2 is SVGAGI in the germline V gene. The CDR3 nucleotides are TGTGCCAGTAGCGGGGGCCTCTCTCGCACAGATACGCAGTATTTT. This codes for CASSGGLSRTDTQYF.

The chain couples TRBV4-3 to TRBJ2-5; 8 nucleotides agree with TRBD2. Germline CDR1 LGHNA, CDR2 YSLEER. The trim removed 1 base at V and 3 bases at J, leaving 10 bases unmatched. This CDR3 is 17 amino acids long. CDR3 nucleotide sequence: TGCGCCAGCAGCCAAGTTATGACTAGCGAGACTAAAGAGACCCAGTACTTC. This encodes CASSQVMTSETKETQYF.

The chain's CDR3 is CATSRDAGSLYGYTF. The CDR3 bases are TGTGCCACCAGCAGAGATGCAGGCAGCTTGTATGGCTACACCTTC. V gene TRBV15 combines with J gene TRBJ1-2; the D is unclear. There are 15 residues in the CDR3. Germline V lookup: CDR1 LNHNV, CDR2 YYDKDF (reference sequence). The V gene lost 0 bases and the J gene lost 5 bases, with 13 bases spanning the gap.

V usage is TRBV5-4 and J usage is TRBJ2-7, with 8 bases aligning to TRBD2. The junction had 9 bases not matched to a gene; V was cut back by 4 bases and J by 0 bases. Germline loops: CDR1 SGHNT, CDR2 YYREEE (reference sequence). This CDR3 has 16 residues. The CDR3: CASSPLGRGDSYEQYF. The CDR3 bases are TGTGCCAGCAGCCCTCTTGGGCGGGGGGACTCCTACGAGCAGTACTTC. The full variable domain, in which reference TRBV5-4 and TRBJ2-7 provide the parts outside the CDR3, is ETGVTQSPTHLIKTRGQQVTLRCSSQSGHNTVSWYQQALGQGPQFIFQYYREEENGRGNFPPRFSGLQFPNYSSELNVNALELDDSALYLCASSPLGRGDSYEQYFGPGTRLTVT.

This sequence joins TRBV6-1 and TRBJ2-3; 9 bases align to TRBD1. Germline V lookup: CDR1 MNHNS, CDR2 SASEGT. The CDR3 runs to 12 residues. The V segment lost 6 bases and the J segment 9 bases; nucleotides outside the gene matches: 4. The DNA of the CDR3 is TGTGCCAGCAGCAGGGACAGGGAAACGCAGTATTTT. Protein: CASSRDRETQYF.

The V call is TRBV5-4, the J call TRBJ2-6; perhaps TRBD2 as D (6 bases). V was pared by 2 bases and J by 2 bases, with 8 bases between. The V gene's germline CDR1 is SGHNT and CDR2 YYREEE (reference sequence). The length of the CDR3 is 15 residues. The DNA for the CDR3 is TGTGCCAGCAGCTTACTAGCTGCTGGGGCCAACGTCCTGACTTTC. Amino acid sequence: CASSLLAAGANVLTF.

This chain connects TRBV10-1 to TRBJ1-5; a possible D gene is TRBD1 (5 bases). CDR1 WNHNN and CDR2 SYGVQD come from the germline V gene (reference sequence). There are 14 residues in the CDR3. Trimming removed 4 bases at V and 4 bases at J, with 11 bases between. CDR3 protein: CASSVKQENQPQHF. The CDR3 coding sequence is TGCGCCAGCAGTGTCAAACAGGAAAATCAGCCCCAGCATTTT.

The rearrangement links TRBV6-1 to TRBJ2-7; D is perhaps TRBD1 (6 bases). The CDR3 spans 14 residues. The germline CDR1 and CDR2 sequences are MNHNS and SASEGT. V was pared by 3 bases and J by 0 bases, with 9 bases between. CDR3 coding DNA: TGTGCCAGCAGTGAGGGGGACAACTCCTACGAGCAGTACTTC. It is translated as CASSEGDNSYEQYF.

This chain links TRBV10-2 with TRBJ2-5; TRBD2 aligns across 14 bases. This CDR3 region has 18 residues. Germline V lookup: CDR1 WSHSY, CDR2 SAAADI. The ends lost 0 bases at V and 5 bases at J; junction bases unmatched: 8. The CDR3 DNA reads as TGCGCCAGCAGTGAGTCCGGACTAGCGGGGGGAGATACGGAGACCCAGTACTTC. It specifies CASSESGLAGGDTETQYF.

This clone was seen a few times. V gene TRBV4-2 combines with J gene TRBJ2-1; tentative D call: TRBD2 (6 bases). Trimming shortened V by 2 bases and J by 8 bases, and 13 bases separated the two germline ends. Germline V gene lookup returns CDR1 LGHNA and CDR2 YNFKEQ. The CDR3 has 14 amino acids. The CDR3 region has the DNA TGTGCCAGCAGCCAATCCCTGACTAGGGATGAGCAGTTCTTC. This translates into CASSQSLTRDEQFF.

The chain uses TRBV7-2 and TRBJ2-3; 7 nucleotides align to TRBD2. CDR1 SGHTA and CDR2 FQGNSA come from the germline V gene. After removal of 5 bases from V and 2 bases from J, the junction contained 13 bases not matched to a gene. The CDR3 runs 17 residues. The CDR3 region has the DNA TGTGCCAGCAGCACCCCGTCCAGCGGGATTGACACAGATACGCAGTATTTT. Translated: CASSTPSSGIDTDTQYF.

The chain uses TRBV5-4 and TRBJ2-5, with 8 bases that match TRBD2. J was trimmed by 4 bases and V by 0 bases; bases with no gene match: 5. The CDR3 consists of 15 residues. Germline loops: CDR1 SGHNT, CDR2 YYREEE (reference sequence). As DNA, the CDR3 is TGTGCCAGCAGCTTGGCGGGGGGGGGACTAGAGACCCAGTACTTC. It is translated as CASSLAGGGLETQYF.

This clone was seen once. This chain joins TRBV7-2 and TRBJ1-3; maybe TRBD1 (6 bases). Trimming took off 5 bases at V and 3 bases at J, with 14 bases between the two ends. The germline V gene has CDR1 SGHTA and CDR2 FQGNSA. The CDR3 totals 15 residues. CDR3 residues: CASSRVTGIGNTIYF. CDR3 DNA: TGTGCCAGCAGCCGTGTAACAGGGATTGGAAACACCATATATTTT.

This chain connects TRBV11-2 to TRBJ2-3, with 11 nucleotides matching TRBD2. The ends lost 3 bases at V and 2 bases at J; junction bases unmatched: 4. The length of the CDR3 is 16 residues. CDR1 is SGHAT and CDR2 is FQNNGV in the germline V gene. Here the CDR3 reads CASSFTSGGVTDTQYF. As DNA, the CDR3 is TGTGCCAGCAGCTTTACTAGCGGGGGAGTCACAGATACGCAGTATTTT. The whole variable domain, remainder taken from reference TRBV11-2 and TRBJ2-3, is EAGVAQSPRYKIIEKRQSVAFWCNPISGHATLYWYQQILGQGPKLLIQFQNNGVVDDSQLPKDRFSAERLKGVDSTLKIQPAKLEDSAVYLCASSFTSGGVTDTQYFGPGTRLTVL.

The rearrangement uses TRBV30 and TRBJ1-1, with D maybe TRBD1 (6 bases). Germline V gene lookup returns CDR1 GTSNPN and CDR2 SVGIG (reference sequence). V shed 3 bases and J shed 6 bases, with 14 bases lying between them. The CDR3 has 13 amino acids. The CDR3 sequence: CAWSLGGGPEAFF. The CDR3 DNA reads as TGTGCCTGGAGCCTAGGGGGAGGGCCTGAAGCTTTCTTT.

This sequence joins TRBV18 and TRBJ2-7; perhaps TRBD2 as D (7 bases). V shed 3 bases and J shed 7 bases, with 16 bases lying between them. The CDR3 runs 14 residues. CDR1 and CDR2 (germline): KGHSH, LQKENI. This CDR3 reads CASSPPGGREEQYF. The CDR3 nucleotides read TGTGCCAGCTCACCCCCGGGGGGCAGGGAAGAGCAGTACTTC.

The V and J genes are TRBV27 and TRBJ2-7; 8 nucleotides match TRBD1. CDR3 length equals 13 residues. From germline, CDR1 is MNHEY and CDR2 SMNVEV (reference sequence). V dropped 6 bases and J dropped 5; count of bases not matched to a gene: 6. The CDR3 here is CASSRDRRNEQYF. The CDR3 DNA reads TGTGCCAGCAGCCGGGACAGGAGAAACGAGCAGTACTTC.

J is TRBJ2-3 and V is TRBV4-3, with unresolved D. Germline V lookup: CDR1 LGHNA, CDR2 YSLEER. The germline V and J ends were trimmed by 2 bases and 2 bases, with 5 bases remaining between them. The CDR3 has 13 residues. As DNA, the CDR3 is TGCGCCAGCAGCCAACGACTCACAGATACGCAGTATTTT. Protein sequence: CASSQRLTDTQYF.

The chain is built from TRBV11-3 and TRBJ2-2; 7 bases are shared with TRBD2. Germline-derived CDR1 and CDR2 are SGHNT and YENEEA. CDR3 size: 19 residues. The ends lost 0 bases at V and 2 bases at J; junction bases unmatched: 12. The CDR3 region has the DNA TGTGCCAGCAGCTTAGAAGGCTTTGGCCAGCGGGGTAACACCGGGGAGCTGTTTTTT. It codes for CASSLEGFGQRGNTGELFF. Complete variable domain (other parts from reference TRBV11-3 and TRBJ2-2): EAGVVQSPRYKIIEKKQPVAFWCNPISGHNTLYWYLQNLGQGPELLIRYENEEAVDDSQLPKDRFSAERLKGVDSTLKIQPAELGDSAVYLCASSLEGFGQRGNTGELFFGEGSRLTVL.

This clone was observed once. The chain carries TRBV7-9 and TRBJ2-2; 8 bases are a match to TRBD2. Per germline, CDR1 SEHNR and CDR2 FQNEAQ (reference sequence). The CDR3 is 16 residues long. Losses at the gene ends were 1 base for V and 4 bases for J; bases not matched to a gene: 5. The CDR3 DNA is TGTGCCAGCAGCTTAGTCAGTGCGGGGGGCACCGGGGAGCTGTTTTTT. Protein sequence: CASSLVSAGGTGELFF.